A single sample gave rise to the 26 T cell receptor beta chains below, sequenced in a study of blood T cell repertoires in COVID-19. Profiling relied on immunoSEQ multiplex PCR, and the TCRdb table lists in-frame clones only, not all of them. This table holds 100,000 to 150,000 clones, about 86% found once. Sequenced: PBMCs or T cells enriched from blood (not recorded which). The receptors originated from a man in his forties or fifties with acute COVID-19.

The chain employs TRBV24-1 and TRBJ2-7; D gene uncertain. CDR1 and CDR2 (germline): KGHDR, SFDVKD. CDR3 length: 15 amino acids. Trimming took 4 bases from V and 6 from J, leaving 18 bases between them. For the CDR3, the DNA is TGTGCCACCAGTGACCCCAGAGGCGAGCCCGGCGAGCAGTACTTC. As protein: CATSDPRGEPGEQYF.

This chain connects TRBV7-2 to TRBJ2-7, with TRBD2 identical over 9 bases. CDR3 length equals 15 residues. Trimming removed 1 base from V and 3 bases from J; junction bases left unmatched: 4. From germline, CDR1 is SGHTA and CDR2 FQGNSA. CDR3 DNA: TGTGCCAGCAGCTTAGAAGCGGGGGGTTTCTACGAGCAGTACTTC. It encodes CASSLEAGGFYEQYF. Variable domain in full (rest from reference TRBV7-2 and TRBJ2-7): GAGVSQSPSNKVTEKGKDVELRCDPISGHTALYWYRQSLGQGLEFLIYFQGNSAPDKSGLPSDRFSAERTGGSVSTLTIQRTQQEDSAVYLCASSLEAGGFYEQYFGPGTRLTVT.

The sample holds a few counts of this clone. The DNA of the CDR3 is TGTGCGGGGGGGCAGGGTAGGGAGACCCAGTACTTC. This encodes CAGGQGRETQYF. The rearrangement joins TRBV6-5 to TRBJ2-5; perhaps TRBD2 as D (7 bases). This CDR3 has 12 amino acids. CDR1 MNHEY and CDR2 SVGAGI come from the germline V gene.

There are a few counts of this clone. V and J are TRBV11-2 and TRBJ1-5; D is ambiguous. The germline CDR1 and CDR2 sequences are SGHAT and FQNNGV. The CDR3 extends over 14 amino acids. V was clipped by 1 base and J by 3 bases, with 7 bases between them. The CDR3 nucleotides read TGTGCCAGCAGCTTAGGACTCCTCAATCAGCCCCAGCATTTT. Translating gives CASSLGLLNQPQHF.

The V and J genes are TRBV7-2 and TRBJ1-4, with 9 bases matching TRBD1. The length of the CDR3 is 16 residues. Germline-derived CDR1 and CDR2 are SGHTA and FQGNSA. V shed 1 base and J 7 bases; nucleotides not matched to a gene: 7. The chain's CDR3 is CASSLVAGTGSEKLFF. The CDR3 DNA sequence: TGTGCCAGCAGCTTAGTCGCCGGGACAGGGAGTGAAAAACTGTTTTTT.

The chain carries TRBV29-1 and TRBJ2-3; D remains unclear. Germline V gene data show CDR1 as SQVTM and CDR2 as ANQGSEA. This CDR3 region has 14 residues. With 4 bases removed from V and 8 bases from J, the gap between germline ends came to 19 bases. The DNA of the CDR3 is TGCAGCGTTGTGGAAACAGAAGGTGCGAGTACGCAGTATTTT. Translated: CSVVETEGASTQYF.

A single count supports this clone. J is TRBJ1-1 and V is TRBV6-2 or TRBV6-3; D possibly corresponds to TRBD1 (5 bases). With 4 bases removed from V and 0 bases from J, the gap between germline ends came to 12 bases. Germline values: CDR1 MNHEY, CDR2 SVGEGT. The CDR3 has 15 amino acids. In DNA form, the CDR3 reads TGTGCCAGCAGTTCCCAAGGGGTTATGAACACTGAAGCTTTCTTT. Translation: CASSSQGVMNTEAFF.

This clone was found a few times. The genes are TRBV10-3 and TRBJ2-7; 8 bases agree with TRBD2. Germline lookup yields CDR1 ENHRY and CDR2 SYGVKD. V lost 7 bases and J lost 3; bases outside the gene matches: 8. The CDR3 is 14 residues long. The CDR3 loop is CAINGGDLFYEQYF. As DNA, the CDR3 is TGTGCCATCAACGGGGGGGACCTCTTCTACGAGCAGTACTTC.

This clone has a handful of counts. The J gene is TRBJ1-2, the V gene TRBV6-4; the match to TRBD1 covers 10 bases. V trimming: 4 bases; J trimming: 3 bases; junction bases outside the gene matches: 2. Germline V gene sequence: CDR1 MRHNA, CDR2 SNTAGT. CDR3 length: 14 amino acids. In DNA form, the CDR3 reads TGTGCCAGCAGTGGGACAGGGGGGCACTATGGCTACACCTTC. Amino acids: CASSGTGGHYGYTF.

This clone appeared once. V and J are TRBV14 and TRBJ1-2; 7 nucleotides line up with TRBD1. The V segment lost 4 bases and the J segment 2 bases; nucleotides outside the gene matches: 10. CDR1 and CDR2 from the germline V gene are SGHDN and FVKESK. The CDR3 totals 16 residues. The chain's CDR3 is CASSRTTGERNYGYTF. As DNA, the CDR3 is TGTGCCAGCAGCCGTACTACAGGGGAGAGGAACTATGGCTACACCTTC.

This chain uses TRBV5-6 with TRBJ1-3; no firm D call. V was shortened by 1 base and J by 0 bases, with 11 bases between the two germline ends. Germline V gene data show CDR1 as SGHDT and CDR2 as YYEEEE. The CDR3 has 16 residues. CDR3 amino acids: CASSLRAGSSGNTIYF. The CDR3 coding sequence is TGTGCCAGCAGCTTGAGGGCGGGGAGCTCTGGAAACACCATATATTTT.

CDR3 coding DNA: TGTGCCAGCAGTTTAAAGGCAGGGTCTATCTACGAGCAGTACTTC. This gives the protein CASSLKAGSIYEQYF. The chain couples TRBV27 to TRBJ2-7, with a possible D match to TRBD1 (5 bases). There are 15 residues in the CDR3. V gave up 2 bases and J gave up 3 bases, with 14 bases separating them. Germline values: CDR1 MNHEY, CDR2 SMNVEV (reference sequence).

This chain links TRBV10-3 with TRBJ2-7, with D possibly TRBD2 on 5 matching bases. Germline V CDR1 and CDR2: ENHRY, SYGVKD. V gave up 8 bases and J gave up 2 bases, with 13 bases separating them. The CDR3 runs to 13 residues. The CDR3 sequence is CAIQREQPYEQYF. The CDR3, as DNA: TGTGCCATCCAGAGGGAACAACCCTACGAGCAGTACTTC.

With regard to this clone: Other DNA sequences in the same sample also yield this CDR3. The rearrangement joins TRBV5-1 to TRBJ1-1, with TRBD1 matching over 8 bases. The CDR3 extends over 14 amino acids. With 4 bases clipped from V and 1 base from J, the junction kept 3 bases outside the gene matches. In germline, CDR1 is SGHRS, CDR2 YFSETQ. DNA for the CDR3: TGCGCCAGCAGCATAGGACAGGGGAACACTGAAGCTTTCTTT. Amino acids: CASSIGQGNTEAFF. The variable domain in full, with the rest retrieved from reference TRBV5-1 and TRBJ1-1, is KAGVTQTPRYLIKTRGQQVTLSCSPISGHRSVSWYQQTPGQGLQFLFEYFSETQRNKGNFPGRFSGRQFSNSRSEMNVSTLELGDSALYLCASSIGQGNTEAFFGQGTRLTVV.

The chain carries TRBV5-1 and TRBJ1-2; possibly TRBD1 for D (5 bases). CDR3 length equals 15 residues. Looked up from germline, CDR1 is SGHRS and CDR2 is YFSETQ. Trimming left V 4 bases short and J 2 bases short, with 15 bases between. The CDR3: CASSISGSQNYGYTF. As DNA, the CDR3 is TGCGCCAGCAGCATATCAGGGTCTCAGAACTATGGCTACACCTTC. The whole variable domain, remainder taken from reference TRBV5-1 and TRBJ1-2, is KAGVTQTPRYLIKTRGQQVTLSCSPISGHRSVSWYQQTPGQGLQFLFEYFSETQRNKGNFPGRFSGRQFSNSRSEMNVSTLELGDSALYLCASSISGSQNYGYTFGSGTRLTVV.

The chain joins TRBV28 to TRBJ1-5, with D perhaps matching TRBD1 (5 bases). Trimming cost V 2 bases and J 3 bases, with 11 bases left between them. The CDR3 length is 15 residues. Germline V gene data show CDR1 as MDHEN and CDR2 as SYDVKM. The CDR3 loop is CASSLAAGYNQPQHF. The CDR3 coding sequence is TGTGCCAGCAGTTTAGCGGCAGGGTACAATCAGCCCCAGCATTTT.

The rearrangement links TRBV3-1 (or the pseudogene TRBV3-2) to TRBJ2-3; TRBD2 is a possible D gene (7 bases). Trimming pared 1 base from V and 4 bases from J, leaving 21 bases between. This CDR3 is built from 18 residues. Germline assignment: CDR1 LGHDT and CDR2 YNNKEL (reference sequence). This chain's CDR3 is CASSQVLLWGGAADTQYF. CDR3 coding DNA: TGTGCCAGCAGCCAAGTTCTGCTCTGGGGGGGGGCCGCAGATACGCAGTATTTT.

The rearrangement links TRBV2 to TRBJ1-2; a weak D match, TRBD1 (5 bases). CDR3 length: 16 residues. CDR1 is SNHLY, CDR2 FYNNEI, per germline. Between the trimmed V and J ends, which lost 3 bases and 4 bases, there was a span of 18 bases. The CDR3: CASSERGQGWSYGYTF. Written as DNA, the CDR3 is TGTGCCAGCAGTGAGAGAGGTCAGGGATGGAGCTATGGCTACACCTTC.

This chain uses TRBV5-1 with TRBJ2-1, with no clear D. The CDR3 is 14 amino acids. In germline, CDR1 is SGHRS, CDR2 YFSETQ. Trimming took 0 bases from V and 3 from J, leaving 7 bases between them. CDR3: CASSLDSVYNEQFF. The CDR3 bases are TGCGCCAGCAGCTTGGACTCCGTCTACAATGAGCAGTTCTTC.

CDR3 residues: CASSSWRATYEQYF. The CDR3, as DNA: TGTGCCAGCTCTAGCTGGAGGGCGACCTACGAGCAGTACTTC. The chain links TRBV27 to TRBJ2-7; tentative D call: TRBD2 (6 bases). CDR3 length: 14 amino acids. With 8 bases removed from V and 2 bases from J, the gap between germline ends came to 16 bases. Germline CDR1 MNHEY, CDR2 SMNVEV (reference sequence).

The CDR3 bases are TGTGCCAGCAGTCCGGCCGGGGGAGGAACCCACGAGCAGTACTTC. This translates into CASSPAGGGTHEQYF. The chain links TRBV28 to TRBJ2-7; D possibly corresponds to TRBD2 (6 bases). The V end lost 5 bases, the J end lost 5 bases, and 19 bases lay between the germline ends. The germline V gene encodes CDR1 MDHEN and CDR2 SYDVKM. CDR3 length: 15 amino acids.

The J gene is TRBJ2-2, the V gene TRBV7-9; possible D gene TRBD1, 6 bases. There are 14 residues in the CDR3. From germline, CDR1 is SEHNR and CDR2 FQNEAQ (reference sequence). V was cut by 4 bases and J by 1 base, with 7 bases left in between. In DNA, the CDR3 is TGTGCCAGCAGCTCGGGACAGAACACCGGGGAGCTGTTTTTT. This codes for CASSSGQNTGELFF. Looking up the rest from reference TRBV7-9 and TRBJ2-2 gives the full variable domain: DTGVSQNPRHKITKRGQNVTFRCDPISEHNRLYWYRQTLGQGPEFLTYFQNEAQLEKSRLLSDRFSAERPKGSFSTLEIQRTEQGDSAMYLCASSSGQNTGELFFGEGSRLTVL.

The chain uses TRBV9 and TRBJ1-1; perhaps TRBD1 as D (6 bases). Germline CDR1 is SGDLS and CDR2 is YYNGEE. The CDR3 loop spans 16 amino acids. Trimming took off 0 bases at V and 4 bases at J, with 16 bases between the two ends. The CDR3 nucleotides are TGTGCCAGCAGCGTAGGCGACAGGATATCAGTCACTGAAGCTTTCTTT. It yields the protein CASSVGDRISVTEAFF.

This clone was picked up one time. J is TRBJ1-6 and V is TRBV10-3, with D possibly TRBD1 on 5 matching bases. The CDR3 runs to 14 residues. Germline CDR1 and CDR2: ENHRY and SYGVKD. Trimming removed 4 bases at V and 2 bases at J, with 6 bases between. CDR3 sequence (DNA): TGTGCCATCAGTGGGACACCCTATAATTCACCCCTCCACTTT. This gives the protein CAISGTPYNSPLHF.

The gene calls are TRBV11-3 and TRBJ2-1; D gene ambiguous. The germline V gene has CDR1 SGHNT and CDR2 YENEEA. Between the trimmed V and J ends, which lost 4 bases and 3 bases, there was a span of 10 bases. This CDR3 has 14 amino acids. This CDR3 reads CASSSQNDYNEQFF. In DNA, the CDR3 is TGTGCCAGCAGCTCCCAGAATGACTACAATGAGCAGTTCTTC. The complete variable domain, with remaining parts taken from reference TRBV11-3 and TRBJ2-1, reads EAGVVQSPRYKIIEKKQPVAFWCNPISGHNTLYWYLQNLGQGPELLIRYENEEAVDDSQLPKDRFSAERLKGVDSTLKIQPAELGDSAVYLCASSSQNDYNEQFFGPGTRLTVL.

This clone was seen only a few times. This chain links TRBV6-5 with TRBJ1-3; TRBD1 matches at 7 bases. This CDR3 spans 15 amino acids. Germline V gene data show CDR1 as MNHEY and CDR2 as SVGAGI. Losses at the gene ends were 6 bases for V and 3 bases for J; bases not matched to a gene: 8. The chain's CDR3 is CASSRTGELGNTIYF. The CDR3 DNA is TGTGCCAGCAGCCGAACAGGGGAACTTGGAAACACCATATATTTT.